This paragraph reports one T cell receptor (beta chain). The clone's antigen remains unknown. Within one base of it there is no much larger clone, and no base qualities were kept. Synthesis of TCR cDNA relied on 5'RACE template switching, a step that introduced a universal primer site along with unique molecular identifiers. Priming for cDNA synthesis came from both the TCR alpha and TCR beta constant segments. Library amplification used two PCR steps, and the second PCR step added sample barcodes and sequencing adapters. Sequencing of libraries was done on Illumina HiSeq 2500 (2x100 bp) or NovaSeq (2x150 bp). The original methods were these. MIGEC was used to demultiplex reads and collapse the reads into UMI consensus sequences, and MiXCR was used for V(D)J alignment. Vaccine-responding clonotypes were defined with edgeR using replicate PBMC samples, requiring FDR below 0.01 and a log2 fold change above 5 up to day 15. CD4 or CD8 identity was assigned to each bulk clonotype according to whether the clonotype was present at higher abundance in the sequenced CD4 repertoire or the sequenced CD8 repertoire. TCRdb handled the public reads itself, with Q25 trimming in fastp and clone calling in MiXCR, and kept productive beta chains. CDR3 protein sequences are deduplicated, and each keeps its most common genes and DNA. In this record, the V and J calls reflect TCRdb's handling and not the investigators' own analysis. The sample table contains approximately 120,000 distinct CDR3 sequences; only one count was recorded for nearly 7.5% of them. Roughly 2.6% of the sample is in the top ten clones.

Interpreted using the paper, the treatment or condition label stands for: live attenuated yellow fever vaccine strain. A standard Ficoll-Paque protocol was used to isolate PBMCs from peripheral blood. CD4 and CD8 T-cell fractions were isolated with Dynabeads CD4 and CD8 positive selection kits. RNA was extracted with TriZol from bulk PBMCs, CD4 and CD8 fractions, and dextramer-positive and dextramer-negative fractions. The germline ends are 8 bases apart after V is trimmed by 3 bases and J by 3 bases. Including the terminal cysteine and phenylalanine, the CDR3 comprises 13 residues. Just CDR3 DNA is preserved here, 39 bases in frame from base 1. This entry is derived from a study of T cells after yellow fever vaccination (dated by TCRdb to between 2018 and 2021). For the wider study: The SMART-Seq v4 Ultra Low Input RNA kit was used to prepare libraries from fractions with low cell numbers. Two healthy male donors, one aged 18 to 30 and one aged 30 to 40 years, made up the cohort. Blood samples were taken at several timepoints before and after primary and secondary immunization, and bulk PBMC replicates and cell subsets were isolated. Bulk TCR alpha and beta repertoires were sequenced longitudinally to track T-cell clones before and after primary and booster YFV17D yellow fever vaccination.

What the work shows at the level of the full study, not this receptor alone: A small share of clonotypes was detected in both CD4 and CD8 compartments, with the overlap likely arising from convergent recombination. Compared with the primary T-cell response, the secondary T-cell response was faster but weaker, reaching its peak on day 5 rather than on day 15. Computational filtering was required because FACS-sorted repertoires could contain abundant contaminating clonotypes from the bulk population. After the booster, most of the clones that had expanded following primary vaccination were detected again (approximately 95% of CD4 and around nine tenths of CD8), which suggests that memory was broadly maintained. Because the study included only a couple of donors, the extent to which the findings can be generalized is limited.

Sequencing was performed on CD4+ T cells sorted from PBMCs, taken less than 11 days after the first yellow fever vaccination. This TCR was sampled from a young man who received the YFV17D yellow fever vaccine. The V and J segments used are TRBV12-3 or TRBV12-4 and TRBJ1-2; a tentative D call is TRBD1 (5 bases match). CDR3 sequence: CASSLLGDYGYTF. The nucleotide sequence reads as follows: TGTGCCAGCAGTTTGCTAGGGGACTATGGCTACACCTTC.